These 18 T cell receptor beta chains originate from one sample sequenced in a study of T cells in Graves' hyperthyroidism and ophthalmopathy. The TCR beta CDR3 regions underwent amplification using RNA transcripts as the source. Using the HTBI primer set, a first-round RT-PCR was run on the TCR CDR3. TCRdb reanalysed the multiplex PCR reads using MiXCR and keeps one entry per CDR3 protein. The sample has 400,000 to 500,000 distinct CDR3 sequences, over 13% seen once. The sequenced sample consisted of blood. All receptors come from a young woman with Graves' hyperthyroidism.

The table lists this clonotype with a few counts. The V and J genes are TRBV20-1 and TRBJ2-1, with 9 positions matching TRBD2. The germline gives CDR1 DFQATT, CDR2 SNEGSKA (reference sequence). V gave up 4 bases and J gave up 7 bases; unmatched junction bases: 8. This CDR3 spans 14 amino acids. The CDR3 sequence is CSAIVLAGVNEQFF. CDR3 sequence (DNA): TGCAGTGCTATCGTATTAGCGGGAGTAAATGAGCAGTTCTTC.

In its sample, this clonotype was seen many times. This chain links TRBV5-1 with TRBJ1-5; D is undetermined. V lost 0 bases, J lost 3 bases, and 7 bases lay in between. The germline gives CDR1 SGHRS, CDR2 YFSETQ. The CDR3 sequence is 14 residues long. The DNA for the CDR3 is TGCGCCAGCAGCTTGGACCCTACCAATCAGCCCCAGCATTTT. It codes for CASSLDPTNQPQHF.

This rearrangement joins TRBV19 to TRBJ2-5, with D possibly being TRBD1 (6 bases). The CDR3 is 15 residues long. V lost 5 bases and J 1 base, leaving 14 bases between the germline ends. Germline V gives CDR1 LNHDA, CDR2 SQIVND (reference sequence). CDR3 loop: CASSPTGWIQETQYF. The DNA of the CDR3 is TGTGCCAGTAGTCCAACAGGGTGGATCCAAGAGACCCAGTACTTC.

The CDR3 spells CASSSLGVDNEQFF. CDR3 DNA: TGTGCCAGCTCCTCCCTAGGGGTCGACAATGAGCAGTTCTTC. V gene TRBV18 combines with J gene TRBJ2-1, with a tentative D call TRBD1 (5 bases). This CDR3 has 14 amino acids. V was clipped by 6 bases and J by 5 bases, with 14 bases between them. Per germline, CDR1 KGHSH and CDR2 LQKENI.

The gene calls are TRBV7-9 and TRBJ1-2; unclear D gene. The germline gives CDR1 SEHNR, CDR2 FQNEAQ (reference sequence). This CDR3 region has 11 residues. Trimming shortened V by 5 bases and J by 7 bases, and 8 bases separated the two germline ends. The CDR3 sequence is CASSLKRGYTF. CDR3 in DNA: TGTGCCAGCAGCCTAAAACGTGGCTACACCTTC.

The table lists this clonotype with many counts. The V gene is TRBV6-1, the J gene TRBJ2-7; 8 positions match TRBD2. CDR3 size: 16 residues. Trimming took 5 bases from V and 3 from J; bases not matched to a gene: 12. In germline, CDR1 is MNHNS, CDR2 SASEGT. The CDR3, as DNA: TGTGCCAGCAGTTATTCAGCCTCCACTAGCGGCTACGAGCAGTACGTC. It encodes CASSYSASTSGYEQYV.

V gene TRBV15 combines with J gene TRBJ2-7, with 8 bases aligning to TRBD1. CDR3 size: 15 residues. Germline V gives CDR1 LNHNV, CDR2 YYDKDF (reference sequence). V trimming: 0 bases; J trimming: 0 bases; junction bases outside the gene matches: 1. The CDR3, as DNA: TGTGCCACCAGCAGAGATCAGGGGGCCTCCTACGAGCAGTACTTC. Encoded protein: CATSRDQGASYEQYF.

The sample holds a few counts of this clonotype. DNA for the CDR3: TGTGCCAGCAGCTTGGACTGGGCTCAGGTCAGAGAGCAGTACGTC. Protein: CASSLDWAQVREQYV. The rearrangement uses TRBV5-5 and TRBJ2-7; no firm D call. V was shortened by 0 bases and J by 7 bases, with 17 bases between the two germline ends. CDR1 is SGHKS and CDR2 is YYEKEE in the germline V gene (reference sequence). The CDR3 extends over 15 amino acids.

The chain recombines TRBV14 with TRBJ2-2; D possibly corresponds to TRBD2 (6 bases). V lost 3 bases to trimming and J lost 0 bases, with 17 bases between them. CDR1 and CDR2 (germline): SGHDN, FVKESK. The CDR3 spans 18 residues. The CDR3 DNA sequence: TGTGCCAGCAGCCACACGGGACTCCTGTTCGCGAACACCGGGGAGCTGTTTTTT. This gives the protein CASSHTGLLFANTGELFF.

The chain has TRBV5-1 and TRBJ1-2; no firm D call. The CDR3 loop spans 13 amino acids. V lost 3 bases, J lost 8 bases, and 14 bases lay in between. CDR1 and CDR2 from the germline V gene are SGHRS and YFSETQ. The CDR3: CASSWVSGRGYTF. For the CDR3, the DNA is TGCGCCAGCAGCTGGGTGTCGGGCCGGGGCTACACCTTC.

There are many counts of this clonotype. The chain joins TRBV12-3 or TRBV12-4 to TRBJ1-1; TRBD1 aligns across 7 bases. This CDR3 comprises 14 residues. V trimming: 2 bases; J trimming: 3 bases; junction bases outside the gene matches: 3. This CDR3 reads CASSLTDRDTEAFF. The CDR3 region has the DNA TGTGCCAGCAGTTTAACCGACAGGGACACTGAAGCTTTCTTT.

This clonotype was detected many times. The chain employs TRBV11-3 and TRBJ2-5; D gene uncertain. Trimming left V 2 bases short and J 7 bases short, with 14 bases between. CDR1 SGHNT and CDR2 YENEEA come from the germline V gene. CDR3 length equals 14 residues. The CDR3 bases are TGTGCCAGCAGCTTAAGTCTTTCTCGTGGGACCCAGTACTTC. Translated, it gives CASSLSLSRGTQYF.

In its sample, this clonotype was seen many times. The chain is built from TRBV11-2 and TRBJ2-3; D possibly corresponds to TRBD2 (10 bases). Germline assignment: CDR1 SGHAT and CDR2 FQNNGV. V lost 7 bases to trimming and J lost 1 base, with 30 bases between them. The CDR3 sequence is 20 residues long. The CDR3: CASIRWPNRGLAGGTDTQYF. The DNA of the CDR3 is TGTGCCAGCATCCGCTGGCCGAACAGGGGGCTAGCGGGAGGCACAGATACGCAGTATTTT.

In regard to this clonotype: A much larger clone differs from this one at a single base, so this may be a read error. The chain is built from TRBV20-1 and TRBJ2-3, with TRBD2 matching over 12 bases. There are 16 residues in the CDR3. The germline V gene has CDR1 DFQATT and CDR2 SNEGSKA (reference sequence). The J segment lost 4 bases and the V segment lost 2 bases, leaving 7 bases of the junction unmatched. DNA for the CDR3: TGCAGTGCTAGACAGAGACTAGCGGGAGACGCAGATACGCAGTATTTT. Translation: CSARQRLAGDADTQYF.

This clonotype was detected a few times. The rearrangement uses TRBV19 and TRBJ2-1; D is perhaps TRBD1 (6 bases). Per the germline V gene, CDR1 is LNHDA and CDR2 is SQIVND (reference sequence). Trimming took off 3 bases at V and 3 bases at J, with 12 bases between the two ends. The CDR3 is 15 residues long. CDR3 residues: CASSISGDGYNEQFF. As DNA, the CDR3 is TGTGCCAGTAGTATCTCAGGGGATGGCTACAATGAGCAGTTCTTC.

There are many counts of this clonotype. The rearrangement joins TRBV5-4 to TRBJ2-5, with 7 bases that match TRBD1. Germline CDR1 SGHNT, CDR2 YYREEE (reference sequence). After removal of 3 bases from V and 5 bases from J, the junction contained 7 bases not matched to a gene. The CDR3 sequence is 14 residues long. CDR3: CASSSLTGSETQYF. In DNA, the CDR3 is TGTGCCAGCAGCTCCCTGACAGGGTCGGAGACCCAGTACTTC.

V usage is TRBV6-1 and J usage is TRBJ1-2; 7 bases are a match to TRBD1. CDR1 MNHNS and CDR2 SASEGT come from the germline V gene. V trimming: 3 bases; J trimming: 4 bases; junction bases outside the gene matches: 2. The CDR3 consists of 13 residues. The CDR3 is CASSDQGVYGYTF. CDR3 bases: TGTGCCAGCAGTGATCAGGGGGTCTATGGCTACACCTTC.

The V gene is TRBV14, the J gene TRBJ1-4, with D unresolved. V was cut by 1 base and J by 8 bases, with 8 bases left in between. CDR1 and CDR2 (germline): SGHDN, FVKESK. The CDR3 loop spans 13 amino acids. The CDR3 sequence is CASSQVQDEKLFF. The DNA for the CDR3 is TGTGCCAGCAGCCAAGTCCAAGACGAAAAACTGTTTTTT.